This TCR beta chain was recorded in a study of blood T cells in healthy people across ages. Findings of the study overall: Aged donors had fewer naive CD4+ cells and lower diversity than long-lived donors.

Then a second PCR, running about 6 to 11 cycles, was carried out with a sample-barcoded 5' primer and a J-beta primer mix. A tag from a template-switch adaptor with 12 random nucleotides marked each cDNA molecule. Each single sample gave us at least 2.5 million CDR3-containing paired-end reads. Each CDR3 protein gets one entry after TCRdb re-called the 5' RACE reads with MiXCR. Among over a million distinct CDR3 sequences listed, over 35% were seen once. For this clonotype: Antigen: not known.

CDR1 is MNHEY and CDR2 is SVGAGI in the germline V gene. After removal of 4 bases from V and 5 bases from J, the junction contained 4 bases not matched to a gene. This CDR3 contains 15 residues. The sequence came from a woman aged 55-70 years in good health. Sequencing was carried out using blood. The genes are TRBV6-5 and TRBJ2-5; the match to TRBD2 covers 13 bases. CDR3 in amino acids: CASSFWTSGSETQYF. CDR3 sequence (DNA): TGTGCCAGCAGTTTCTGGACTAGCGGGAGTGAGACCCAGTACTTC.